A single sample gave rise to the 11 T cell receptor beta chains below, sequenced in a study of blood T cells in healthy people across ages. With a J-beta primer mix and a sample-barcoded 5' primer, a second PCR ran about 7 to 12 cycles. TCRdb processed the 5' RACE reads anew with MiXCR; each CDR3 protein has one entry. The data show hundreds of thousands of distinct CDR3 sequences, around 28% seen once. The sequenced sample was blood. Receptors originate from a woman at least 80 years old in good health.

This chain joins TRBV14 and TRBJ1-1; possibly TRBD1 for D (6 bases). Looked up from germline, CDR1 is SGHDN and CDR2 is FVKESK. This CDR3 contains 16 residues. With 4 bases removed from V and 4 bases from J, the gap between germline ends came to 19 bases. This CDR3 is CASSPARGHMSTEAFF. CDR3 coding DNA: TGTGCCAGCAGCCCTGCCCGGGGGCATATGAGCACTGAAGCTTTCTTT. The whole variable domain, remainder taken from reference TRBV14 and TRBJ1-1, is EAGVTQFPSHSVIEKGQTVTLRCDPISGHDNLYWYRRVMGKEIKFLLHFVKESKQDESGMPNNRFLAERTGGTYSTLKVQPAELEDSGVYFCASSPARGHMSTEAFFGQGTRLTVV.

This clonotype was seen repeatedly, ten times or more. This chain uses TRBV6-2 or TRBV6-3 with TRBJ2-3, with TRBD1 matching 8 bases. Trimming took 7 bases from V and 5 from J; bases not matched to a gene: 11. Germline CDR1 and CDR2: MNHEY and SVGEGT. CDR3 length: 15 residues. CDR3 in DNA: TGTGCCAGCACCATCGCCAGGGGGCTGGGAGATACGCAGTATTTT. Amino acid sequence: CASTIARGLGDTQYF.

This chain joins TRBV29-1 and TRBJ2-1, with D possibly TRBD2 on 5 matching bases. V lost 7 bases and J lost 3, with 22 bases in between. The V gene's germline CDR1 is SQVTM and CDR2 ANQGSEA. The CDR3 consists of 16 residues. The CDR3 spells CSAKKRGLAIYNEQFF. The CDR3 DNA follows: TGCAGCGCGAAAAAACGAGGTCTAGCCATCTACAATGAGCAGTTCTTC.

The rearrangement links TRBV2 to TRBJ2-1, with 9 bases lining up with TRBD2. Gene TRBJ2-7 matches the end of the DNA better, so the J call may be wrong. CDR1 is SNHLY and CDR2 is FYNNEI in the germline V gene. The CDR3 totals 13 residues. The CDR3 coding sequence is TGTGCCAGGTCGGGACTAGCCAACAATGAGCAGTACTTC. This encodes CARSGLANNEQYF.

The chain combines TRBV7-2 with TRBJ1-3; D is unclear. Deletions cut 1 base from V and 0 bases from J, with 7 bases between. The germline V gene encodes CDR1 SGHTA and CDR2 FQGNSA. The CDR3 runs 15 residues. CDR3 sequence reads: CASSLGLNSGNTIYF. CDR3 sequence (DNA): TGTGCCAGCAGCTTAGGTCTGAACTCTGGAAACACCATATATTTT.

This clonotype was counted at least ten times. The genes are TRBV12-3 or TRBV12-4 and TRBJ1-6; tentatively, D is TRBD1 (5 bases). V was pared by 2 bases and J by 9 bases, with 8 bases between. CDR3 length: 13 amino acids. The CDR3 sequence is CASSLMQGSPLHF. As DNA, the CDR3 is TGTGCCAGCAGTTTAATGCAGGGTTCACCCCTCCACTTT.

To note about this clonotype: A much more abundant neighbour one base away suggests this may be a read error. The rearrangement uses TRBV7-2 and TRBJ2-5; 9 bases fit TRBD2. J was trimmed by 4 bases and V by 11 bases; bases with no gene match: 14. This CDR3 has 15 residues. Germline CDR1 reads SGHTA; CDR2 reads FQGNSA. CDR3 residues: CAGTSGRGGSETQYF. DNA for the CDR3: TGTGCCGGCACTTCGGGGCGGGGGGGCTCAGAGACCCAGTACTTC. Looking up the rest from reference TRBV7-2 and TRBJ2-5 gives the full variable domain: GAGVSQSPSNKVTEKGKDVELRCDPISGHTALYWYRQSLGQGLEFLIYFQGNSAPDKSGLPSDRFSAERTGGSVSTLTIQRTQQEDSAVYLCAGTSGRGGSETQYFGPGTRLLVL.

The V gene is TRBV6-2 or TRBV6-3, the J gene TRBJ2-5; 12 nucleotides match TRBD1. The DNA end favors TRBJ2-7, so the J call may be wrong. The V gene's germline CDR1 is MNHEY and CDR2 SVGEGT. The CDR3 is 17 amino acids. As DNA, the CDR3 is TGTGCCAGCAGTCGCCCCTCGGGACAGGGGGCGTTGTACGAGCAGTACTTC. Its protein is CASSRPSGQGALYEQYF.

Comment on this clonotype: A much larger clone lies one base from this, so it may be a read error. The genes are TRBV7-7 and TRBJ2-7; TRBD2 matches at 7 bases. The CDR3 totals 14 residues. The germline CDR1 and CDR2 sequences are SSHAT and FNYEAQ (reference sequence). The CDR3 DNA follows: TGTGCTAGCAGCTTAGAGTACAGCGGGGAGATCCAGTACTTC. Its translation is CASSLEYSGEIQYF.

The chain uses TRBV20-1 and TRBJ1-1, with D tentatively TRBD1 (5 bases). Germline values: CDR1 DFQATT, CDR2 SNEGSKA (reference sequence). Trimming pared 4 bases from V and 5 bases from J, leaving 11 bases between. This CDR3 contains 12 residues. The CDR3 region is CSAKAGWTEAFF. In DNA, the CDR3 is TGCAGTGCTAAGGCAGGGTGGACTGAAGCTTTCTTT.

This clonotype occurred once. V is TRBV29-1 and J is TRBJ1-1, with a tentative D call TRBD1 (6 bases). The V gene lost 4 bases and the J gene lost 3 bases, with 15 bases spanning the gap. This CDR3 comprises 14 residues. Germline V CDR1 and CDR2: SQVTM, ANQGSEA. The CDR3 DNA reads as TGCAGCGTTGGGACGGGGGCTGTGGACACTGAAGCTTTCTTT. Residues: CSVGTGAVDTEAFF.